Below are 9 T cell receptor beta chains sequenced from a single sample in a study of blood T cells in healthy people across ages. Then a second PCR, running roughly 7 to 11 cycles, was carried out with a sample-barcoded 5' primer and a J-beta primer mix. Each CDR3 protein gets one entry after TCRdb re-called the 5' RACE reads with MiXCR. The profile covers hundreds of thousands of distinct CDR3 sequences, with roughly 43% appearing a single time and 25% to 35% taken by the ten largest. Sequencing was performed on blood. Source of these receptors: a man older than 75 in good health.

The chain is built from TRBV6-2 or TRBV6-3 and TRBJ1-5, with a weak D call TRBD1 (5 bases). Germline V gene data show CDR1 as MNHEY and CDR2 as SVGEGT. Trimming left V 2 bases short and J 11 bases short, with 10 bases between. This CDR3 comprises 12 residues. The CDR3 spells CASSYGASTQHF. The CDR3 DNA reads TGTGCCAGCAGTTACGGGGCTTCTACCCAGCATTTT.

This clonotype showed up just a few times. The genes are TRBV3-1 and TRBJ2-7; 10 nucleotides match TRBD2. The V gene's germline CDR1 is LGHDT and CDR2 YNNKEL (reference sequence). The V gene end was trimmed by 4 bases and the J gene end by 3 bases; junction bases not matched to a gene: 6. The CDR3 is made up of 15 amino acids. The CDR3 nucleotides are TGTGCCAGCAGCCGACCGACTAGCGGGTTCTACGAGCAGTACTTC. This translates into CASSRPTSGFYEQYF.

This clonotype was detected ten times or more. The chain uses TRBV3-1 and TRBJ2-7; TRBD1 aligns across 9 bases. Looked up from germline, CDR1 is LGHDT and CDR2 is YNNKEL (reference sequence). Trimming took 1 base from V and 9 from J; bases not matched to a gene: 4. This CDR3 has 13 residues. CDR3 region: CASSQVTGGVQYF. Written as DNA, the CDR3 is TGTGCCAGCAGCCAAGTCACAGGGGGCGTGCAGTACTTC.

J is TRBJ1-1 and V is TRBV18; D perhaps matches TRBD1 (5 bases). Germline V gene data show CDR1 as KGHSH and CDR2 as LQKENI. V was trimmed by 3 bases and J by 5 bases, leaving 19 bases between them. The CDR3 loop spans 16 amino acids. CDR3 DNA: TGTGCCAGCTCACCGGACACAGGCGTCTCGGGTACTGAAGCTTTCTTT. This encodes CASSPDTGVSGTEAFF.

This clonotype was detected a few times. The chain links TRBV6-5 to TRBJ2-7; TRBD1 aligns across 8 bases. Germline-derived CDR1 and CDR2 are MNHEY and SVGAGI. This CDR3 is built from 13 residues. The V gene end was trimmed by 4 bases and the J gene end by 3 bases; junction bases not matched to a gene: 2. The CDR3 region is CASSFGTGYEQYF. In DNA form, the CDR3 reads TGTGCCAGCAGTTTCGGGACAGGCTACGAGCAGTACTTC.

This clonotype was seen only a few times. The V and J genes are TRBV3-1 and TRBJ2-7; 8 positions match TRBD1. The ends lost 5 bases at V and 5 bases at J; junction bases unmatched: 8. CDR1 and CDR2 from the germline V gene are LGHDT and YNNKEL (reference sequence). The CDR3 covers 14 residues. CDR3 nucleotides: TGTGCCAGCAGCGGACAGGGTTTCAGCGACGAGCAGTACTTC. Its protein product is CASSGQGFSDEQYF.

The chain links TRBV6-2 or TRBV6-3 to TRBJ1-2; no reliable D call. Germline CDR1 MNHEY, CDR2 SVGEGT. This CDR3 region has 15 residues. Between the trimmed V and J ends, which lost 2 bases and 7 bases, there was a span of 17 bases. CDR3 DNA: TGTGCCAGCAGTTACCCCCGGTCAAGGGATTTTGGCTACACCTTC. This translates into CASSYPRSRDFGYTF.

The chain has TRBV21-1 and TRBJ2-5; TRBD1 is the table's D call and was not checked against the DNA. TRBV21-1 is described as a pseudogene. CDR3 length: 15 amino acids. In DNA form, the CDR3 reads TGTGCCAGCAGCCCCCGGGACAGGGTCAACGAGACCCAGTACTTC. Encoded protein: CASSPRDRVNETQYF.

This clonotype was detected many times. The genes are TRBV7-2 and TRBJ2-7; possibly TRBD1 for D (6 bases). The CDR3 extends over 15 amino acids. Trimming left V 4 bases short and J 4 bases short, with 17 bases between. Germline V gives CDR1 SGHTA, CDR2 FQGNSA. Here the CDR3 DNA reads TGTGCCAGCAGCTCCTCGACAGGCGTACAATACGAGCAGTACTTC. Protein sequence: CASSSSTGVQYEQYF.